These 27 T cell receptor beta chains were all obtained from the same sample, sequenced in a study of blood T cell repertoires in COVID-19. Method: immunoSEQ multiplex PCR; TCRdb's copy keeps in-frame clones and lacks some. Of hundreds of thousands of clones in the sample, roughly 84% were seen once. The sample comprised PBMCs or T cells enriched from blood (not recorded which). The source is a woman between 40 and 50 years old who had recovered from COVID-19.

DNA of the CDR3: TGTGCCAGCAGTGAAGGGACAGCGAACACTGAAGCTTTCTTT. Its protein product is CASSEGTANTEAFF. The chain combines TRBV2 with TRBJ1-1, with D possibly matching TRBD1 (6 bases). CDR3 length: 14 amino acids. Germline V CDR1 and CDR2: SNHLY, FYNNEI. V lost 1 base to trimming and J lost 1 base, with 7 bases between them.

The chain employs TRBV11-3 and TRBJ1-1, with D tentatively TRBD1 (5 bases). The ends were cut back, 4 bases at V and 3 bases at J, with 15 bases in the middle. Germline loops: CDR1 SGHNT, CDR2 YENEEA. This CDR3 has 15 amino acids. CDR3 sequence reads: CASSSRQRGDTEAFF. In DNA, the CDR3 is TGTGCCAGCAGCTCAAGGCAAAGGGGTGACACTGAAGCTTTCTTT.

The chain joins TRBV5-1 to TRBJ2-1; possibly TRBD2 for D (6 bases). V gave up 1 base and J gave up 0 bases, with 8 bases separating them. Germline-derived CDR1 and CDR2 are SGHRS and YFSETQ. This CDR3 has 15 amino acids. Here the CDR3 reads CASSLIAASYNEQFF. The CDR3 nucleotides are TGCGCCAGCAGCTTGATAGCGGCCTCCTACAATGAGCAGTTCTTC.

V is TRBV12-3 or TRBV12-4 and J is TRBJ1-6; D not resolved. The CDR3 length is 12 residues. Trimming pared 4 bases from V and 12 bases from J, leaving 10 bases between. CDR3 sequence (DNA): TGTGCCAGCAGTTCCGAGGTAGGACCCCTCCACTTT. Translation: CASSSEVGPLHF.

The J gene is TRBJ2-2, the V gene TRBV5-1; D is uncertain. Germline CDR1 and CDR2: SGHRS and YFSETQ. This CDR3 region has 15 residues. Between the trimmed V and J ends, which lost 0 bases and 7 bases, there was a span of 13 bases. CDR3 sequence: CASSLAASGIGELFF. CDR3 coding DNA: TGCGCCAGCAGCTTGGCCGCCAGTGGTATCGGGGAGCTGTTTTTT.

This clone came up once. The rearrangement joins TRBV29-1 to TRBJ1-2; the match to TRBD1 covers 10 bases. After removal of 6 bases from V and 4 bases from J, the junction contained 5 bases not matched to a gene. This CDR3 region has 13 residues. Germline CDR1 is SQVTM and CDR2 is ANQGSEA. The CDR3 loop is CSVGQGRSYGYTF. The CDR3 DNA sequence: TGCAGCGTGGGACAGGGGCGCTCCTATGGCTACACCTTC.

This chain connects TRBV5-1 to TRBJ2-3; 7 bases align to TRBD2. CDR3 size: 16 residues. The germline gives CDR1 SGHRS, CDR2 YFSETQ. The J segment lost 0 bases and the V segment lost 0 bases, leaving 4 bases of the junction unmatched. The CDR3 reads CASSLEGSGSTDTQYF. In DNA, the CDR3 is TGCGCCAGCAGCTTGGAAGGTAGCGGGAGCACAGATACGCAGTATTTT.

The chain employs TRBV6-2 or TRBV6-3 and TRBJ2-1, with 9 bases that match TRBD1. This CDR3 region has 15 residues. The J segment lost 3 bases and the V segment lost 5 bases, leaving 5 bases of the junction unmatched. Germline V gene data show CDR1 as MNHEY and CDR2 as SVGEGT. CDR3: CASSRPGQGYNEQFF. In nucleotides, the CDR3 is TGTGCCAGCAGTAGACCGGGACAGGGCTACAATGAGCAGTTCTTC.

V and J are TRBV27 and TRBJ2-2, with 7 positions matching TRBD2. The junction had 2 bases not matched to a gene; V was cut back by 3 bases and J by 7 bases. This CDR3 spans 13 amino acids. Germline V gene sequence: CDR1 MNHEY, CDR2 SMNVEV (reference sequence). This CDR3 is CASSLGGVGELFF. The CDR3 DNA follows: TGTGCCAGCAGTTTGGGAGGGGTCGGGGAGCTGTTTTTT.

In this sample, this clone turned up once. The chain recombines TRBV6-5 with TRBJ2-7; D is ambiguous. CDR1 and CDR2 from the germline V gene are MNHEY and SVGAGI. Trimming pared 4 bases from V and 5 bases from J, leaving 3 bases between. This CDR3 has 10 amino acids. CDR3: CASSSDEQYV. Written as DNA, the CDR3 is TGTGCCAGCAGTTCGGACGAGCAGTACGTC.

Written as DNA, the CDR3 is TGTGCCTGGAGCGTGCGGATGGGCACAGATACGCAGTATTTT. Encoded protein: CAWSVRMGTDTQYF. V gene TRBV30 combines with J gene TRBJ2-3, with D unclear. The CDR3 totals 14 residues. Trimming took 3 bases from V and 1 from J, leaving 11 bases between them. Germline V lookup: CDR1 GTSNPN, CDR2 SVGIG (reference sequence).

The CDR3 coding sequence is TGTGCCAGTAGTATAAGAGTATCTAGCACAGATACGCAGTATTTT. Translated, it gives CASSIRVSSTDTQYF. The V call is TRBV19, the J call TRBJ2-3, with D unresolved. This CDR3 comprises 15 residues. Germline-derived CDR1 and CDR2 are LNHDA and SQIVND (reference sequence). The ends were cut back, 2 bases at V and 0 bases at J, with 9 bases in the middle.

The chain couples TRBV19 to TRBJ1-1; 8 positions agree with TRBD1. There are 15 residues in the CDR3. Per germline, CDR1 LNHDA and CDR2 SQIVND (reference sequence). V was pared by 7 bases and J by 1 base, with 8 bases of the junction left unmatched. For the CDR3, the DNA is TGTGCCAGTAAGGGGTCACAGGGGGGGAACACTGAAGCTTTCTTT. This codes for CASKGSQGGNTEAFF.

This rearrangement joins TRBV18 to TRBJ1-1; D is perhaps TRBD1 (5 bases). This CDR3 has 15 amino acids. Trimming cost V 4 bases and J 3 bases, with 15 bases left between them. Germline CDR1 KGHSH, CDR2 LQKENI. In DNA form, the CDR3 reads TGTGCCAGCTCACGGGACTCCGGGTGGGACACTGAAGCTTTCTTT. It translates to CASSRDSGWDTEAFF.

The gene calls are TRBV19 and TRBJ1-5; D might be TRBD1 (5 bases). The CDR3 spans 15 residues. Germline values: CDR1 LNHDA, CDR2 SQIVND (reference sequence). V lost 3 bases and J lost 4, with 13 bases in between. The chain's CDR3 is CASSIRGTPNQPQHF. CDR3 DNA sequence: TGTGCCAGTAGTATCCGCGGGACTCCGAATCAGCCCCAGCATTTT.

The rearrangement uses TRBV5-4 and TRBJ2-5, with 8 bases that match TRBD1. The V and J ends lost 0 bases and 5 bases, in that order; junction bases with no gene match: 6. Germline V gene lookup returns CDR1 SGHNT and CDR2 YYREEE (reference sequence). CDR3 length equals 15 residues. The CDR3 region is CASSLVGQGQETQYF. The CDR3 DNA is TGTGCCAGCAGCTTGGTAGGACAGGGCCAGGAGACCCAGTACTTC.

This chain links TRBV6-1 with TRBJ1-2, with TRBD1 as a possible D gene (6 bases). The CDR3 is 14 amino acids. Trimming took 1 base from V and 5 from J, leaving 11 bases between them. Germline CDR1 reads MNHNS; CDR2 reads SASEGT. In DNA form, the CDR3 reads TGTGCCAGCAGTGAAGGGCCAGGGGTTTATGGCTACACCTTC. It translates to CASSEGPGVYGYTF.

This chain connects TRBV19 to TRBJ2-2, with D perhaps TRBD1 (6 bases). Germline CDR1 and CDR2: LNHDA and SQIVND (reference sequence). This CDR3 is 16 amino acids long. Trimming stripped 4 bases from V and 2 bases from J, with 14 bases between. This CDR3 reads CASSTTGTLNTGELFF. The CDR3 DNA is TGTGCCAGTAGTACAACCGGGACACTAAACACCGGGGAGCTGTTTTTT.

The V and J genes are TRBV2 and TRBJ1-5; 8 bases line up with TRBD1. Germline values: CDR1 SNHLY, CDR2 FYNNEI. This CDR3 region has 13 residues. V dropped 11 bases and J dropped 5; count of bases not matched to a gene: 8. In nucleotides, the CDR3 is TGTGCCGGCGCAGGGGGCCTATATCAGCCCCAGCATTTT. As protein: CAGAGGLYQPQHF.

The chain carries TRBV5-6 and TRBJ2-7, with D perhaps TRBD2 (7 bases). There are 13 residues in the CDR3. Looked up from germline, CDR1 is SGHDT and CDR2 is YYEEEE. The V end lost 2 bases, the J end lost 3 bases, and 9 bases lay between the germline ends. The CDR3 reads CASSFGGLYEQYF. The CDR3 bases are TGTGCCAGCAGCTTCGGGGGGCTCTACGAGCAGTACTTC.

This clone was found many times. V and J are TRBV30 and TRBJ2-7, with 9 nucleotides matching TRBD1. V shed 6 bases, J shed 2 bases, and the junction held 11 bases outside the gene matches. Germline CDR1 and CDR2: GTSNPN and SVGIG (reference sequence). The length of the CDR3 is 15 residues. Here the CDR3 DNA reads TGTGCCTGTACTCGGGGACAGGGATTCACCTACGAGCAGTACTTC. Translating it yields CACTRGQGFTYEQYF.

J is TRBJ2-1 and V is TRBV3-1 (or the pseudogene TRBV3-2); 9 bases agree with TRBD2. Losses at the gene ends were 7 bases for V and 12 bases for J; bases not matched to a gene: 13. The CDR3 extends over 14 amino acids. CDR1 is LGHDT and CDR2 is YNNKEL in the germline V gene (reference sequence). The CDR3 nucleotides are TGTGCCAGCAAGCTAGCGGGGCCCTACAGAGTGCAGTTCTTC. It codes for CASKLAGPYRVQFF.

This sequence joins TRBV11-3 and TRBJ2-1; D may be TRBD2 (6 bases). Germline assignment: CDR1 SGHNT and CDR2 YENEEA. Trimming left V 1 base short and J 2 bases short, with 9 bases between. The CDR3 runs 15 residues. The CDR3 bases are TGTGCCAGCAGCTTAGGTAGCGGAACCTACAATGAGCAGTTCTTC. It is translated as CASSLGSGTYNEQFF.

The chain employs TRBV6-5 and TRBJ2-2, with TRBD2 as a possible D gene (5 bases). Germline CDR1 reads MNHEY; CDR2 reads SVGAGI. The CDR3 extends over 15 amino acids. Trimming shortened V by 7 bases and J by 0 bases, and 12 bases separated the two germline ends. The CDR3 DNA reads TGTGCCAGCACCCAGCGGAGCGCGAACACCGGGGAGCTGTTTTTT. Encoded protein: CASTQRSANTGELFF.

The rearrangement uses TRBV28 and TRBJ1-3; no definite D call. CDR1 is MDHEN and CDR2 is SYDVKM in the germline V gene. CDR3 length: 14 amino acids. V dropped 6 bases and J dropped 0 bases, with 9 bases sitting between them. The CDR3 bases are TGTGCCAGCAGCCGTTCGAGCTCTGGAAACACCATATATTTT. Translation: CASSRSSSGNTIYF.

The V call is TRBV2, the J call TRBJ1-2; the match to TRBD1 covers 7 bases. V gave up 6 bases and J gave up 2 bases; unmatched junction bases: 3. Germline values: CDR1 SNHLY, CDR2 FYNNEI. This CDR3 region has 13 residues. Here the CDR3 DNA reads TGTGCCAGCAGAGACAGGGCAAACTATGGCTACACCTTC. It encodes CASRDRANYGYTF.

The chain has TRBV2 and TRBJ1-2, with 7 positions matching TRBD1. Trimming took 6 bases from V and 4 from J; bases not matched to a gene: 5. The CDR3 runs 13 residues. Germline assignment: CDR1 SNHLY and CDR2 FYNNEI. DNA for the CDR3: TGTGCCAGCAGCCAGGGGGGCAGCTATGGCTACACCTTC. Amino acids: CASSQGGSYGYTF.